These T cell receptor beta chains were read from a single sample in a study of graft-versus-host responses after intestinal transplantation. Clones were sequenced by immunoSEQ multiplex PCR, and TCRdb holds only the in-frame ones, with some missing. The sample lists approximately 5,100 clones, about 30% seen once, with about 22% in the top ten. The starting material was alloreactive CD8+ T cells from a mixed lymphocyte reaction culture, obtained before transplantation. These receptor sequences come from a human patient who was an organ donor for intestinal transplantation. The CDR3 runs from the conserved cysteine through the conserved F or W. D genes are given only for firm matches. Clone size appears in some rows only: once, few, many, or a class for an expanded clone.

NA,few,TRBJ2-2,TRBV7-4,TGTGCCAGCAGCTCAGGGACCGGGGAGCTGTTTTTT,CASSSGTGELFF
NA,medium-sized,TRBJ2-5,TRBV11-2,TGTGCCAGCAGCCCAATCCCGGCGGGGAGTCGGGAGACCCAGTACTTC,CASSPIPAGSRETQYF
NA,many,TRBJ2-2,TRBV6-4,TGTGCCAGCAGTGACTCGGGGGCGGGGAACACCGGGGAGCTGTTTTTT,CASSDSGAGNTGELFF
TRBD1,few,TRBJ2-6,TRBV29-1,TGCAGCGTCCGGGACAGACTATACCCTGGGGCCAACGTCCTGACTTTC,CSVRDRLYPGANVLTF
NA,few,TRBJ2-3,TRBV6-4,TGTGCCAGCAGCCCCGGGACTAGCACAGATACGCAGTATTTT,CASSPGTSTDTQYF
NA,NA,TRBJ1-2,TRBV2,TGTGCCAGCAGCCCAGCGGCACAGCTTAGTTTCTATGGCTACACCTTC,CASSPAAQLSFYGYTF
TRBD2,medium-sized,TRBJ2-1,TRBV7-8,TGTGCCAGCAGCTTAGCCTCTAGCGGGGAAGACAATGAGCAGTTCTTC,CASSLASSGEDNEQFF
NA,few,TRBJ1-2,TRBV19,TGTGCCAGTAGTATAGGGAGGACAGTTTTTTATGGCTACACCTTC,CASSIGRTVFYGYTF
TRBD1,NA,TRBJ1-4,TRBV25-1,TGTGCCAGCAGCCCTAAAGTTGGGACAGTGAATGAAAAACTGTTTTTT,CASSPKVGTVNEKLFF
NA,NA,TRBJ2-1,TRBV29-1,TGCAGCGCCCTATCTTACAATGAGCAGTTCTTC,CSALSYNEQFF
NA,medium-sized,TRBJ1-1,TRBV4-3,TGCGCCAGCAGCTTTACAGGGCGCACTGAAGCTTTCTTT,CASSFTGRTEAFF
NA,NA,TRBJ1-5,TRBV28,TGTGCCAGCATCCCAGGGTACGGCAATCAGCCCCAGCATTTT,CASIPGYGNQPQHF
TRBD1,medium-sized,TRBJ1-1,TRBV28,TGTGCCAGCAGGACAGGGCCGAACACTGAAGCTTTCTTT,CASRTGPNTEAFF
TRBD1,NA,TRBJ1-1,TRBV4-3,TGCGCCAGCAGCCAGGTGGGACAGGGGGTCGCTGAAGCTTTCTTT,CASSQVGQGVAEAFF
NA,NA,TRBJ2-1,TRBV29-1,TGCAGCGTTGTGGTAGTTGCGTCCAATGAGCAGTTCTTC,CSVVVVASNEQFF
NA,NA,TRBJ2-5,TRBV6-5,TGTGCCAGCAGTTTCCACGGGACCCAGTACTTC,CASSFHGTQYF
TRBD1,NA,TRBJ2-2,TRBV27,TGTGCCAGCAGTTCTCGGCACAGGGGATGGACCGGGGAGCTGTTTTTT,CASSSRHRGWTGELFF
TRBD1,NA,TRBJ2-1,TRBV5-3,TGTGCCAGAAGCTCCCTCCCCGGGGACAGGGGAATTTATAATGAGCAGTTCTTC,CARSSLPGDRGIYNEQFF